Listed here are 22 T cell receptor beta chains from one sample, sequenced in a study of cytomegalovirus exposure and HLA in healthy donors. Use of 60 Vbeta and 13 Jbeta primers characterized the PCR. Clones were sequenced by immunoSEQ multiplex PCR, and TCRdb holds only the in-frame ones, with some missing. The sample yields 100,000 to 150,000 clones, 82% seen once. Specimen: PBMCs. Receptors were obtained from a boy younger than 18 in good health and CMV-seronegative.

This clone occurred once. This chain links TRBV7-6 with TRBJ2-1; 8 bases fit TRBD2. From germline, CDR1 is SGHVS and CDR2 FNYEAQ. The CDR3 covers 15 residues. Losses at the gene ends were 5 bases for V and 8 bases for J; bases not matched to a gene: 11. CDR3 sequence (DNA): TGTGCCAGCAGCCAAACTAGCGGACTAACCGATGAGCAGTTCTTC. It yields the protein CASSQTSGLTDEQFF.

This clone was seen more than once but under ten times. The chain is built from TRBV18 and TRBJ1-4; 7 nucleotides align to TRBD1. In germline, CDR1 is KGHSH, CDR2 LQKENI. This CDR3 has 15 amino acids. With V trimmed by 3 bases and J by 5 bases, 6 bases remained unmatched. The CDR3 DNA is TGTGCCAGCTCACCTCCGGGACAGCTAAATGAAAAACTGTTTTTT. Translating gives CASSPPGQLNEKLFF.

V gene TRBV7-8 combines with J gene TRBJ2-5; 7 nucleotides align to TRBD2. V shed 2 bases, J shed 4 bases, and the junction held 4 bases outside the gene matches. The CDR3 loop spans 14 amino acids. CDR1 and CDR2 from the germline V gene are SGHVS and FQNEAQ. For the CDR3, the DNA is TGTGCCAGCAGCTTAAGACTAGCCAGAGAGACCCAGTACTTC. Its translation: CASSLRLARETQYF. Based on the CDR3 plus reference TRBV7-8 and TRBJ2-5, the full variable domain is GAGVSQSPRYKVAKRGQDVALRCDPISGHVSLFWYQQALGQGPEFLTYFQNEAQLDKSGLPSDRFFAERPEGSVSTLKIQRTQQEDSAVYLCASSLRLARETQYFGPGTRLLVL.

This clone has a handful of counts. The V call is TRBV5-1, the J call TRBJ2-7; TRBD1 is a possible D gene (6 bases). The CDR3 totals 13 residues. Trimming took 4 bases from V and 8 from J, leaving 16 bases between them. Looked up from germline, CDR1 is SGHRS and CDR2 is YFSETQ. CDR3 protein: CASSLEITGKQYF. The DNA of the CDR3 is TGCGCCAGCAGCCTGGAAATAACAGGGAAGCAGTACTTC.

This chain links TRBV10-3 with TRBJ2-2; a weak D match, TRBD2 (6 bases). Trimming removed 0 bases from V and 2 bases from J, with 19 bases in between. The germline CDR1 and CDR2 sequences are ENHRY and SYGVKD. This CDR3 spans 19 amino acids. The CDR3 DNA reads TGTGCCATCAGTGAGTCGTGGGGGGTCGGCAGATCTAACACCGGGGAGCTGTTTTTT. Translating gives CAISESWGVGRSNTGELFF.

The CDR3 loop reads CASSQEPQLKNIQYF. The DNA for the CDR3 is TGTGCCAGCAGCCAAGAGCCACAGCTCAAAAACATTCAGTACTTC. The chain links TRBV4-2 to TRBJ2-4, with unresolved D. The CDR3 is made up of 15 amino acids. V lost 0 bases, J lost 3 bases, and 9 bases lay in between. Germline CDR1 LGHNA, CDR2 YNFKEQ.

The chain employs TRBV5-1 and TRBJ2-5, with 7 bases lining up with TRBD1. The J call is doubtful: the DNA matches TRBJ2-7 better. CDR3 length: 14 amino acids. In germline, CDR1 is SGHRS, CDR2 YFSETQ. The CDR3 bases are TGCGCCAGCAGCCTTGCAGGGGGCTCCTACGAGCAGTACTTC. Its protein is CASSLAGGSYEQYF.

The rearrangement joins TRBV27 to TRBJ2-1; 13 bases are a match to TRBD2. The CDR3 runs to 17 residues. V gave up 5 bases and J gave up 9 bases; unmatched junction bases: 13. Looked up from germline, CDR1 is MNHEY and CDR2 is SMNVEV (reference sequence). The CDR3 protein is CASSVGLAGLPGSEQFF. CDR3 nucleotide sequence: TGTGCCAGCAGTGTGGGACTAGCGGGGCTACCCGGTAGTGAGCAGTTCTTC.

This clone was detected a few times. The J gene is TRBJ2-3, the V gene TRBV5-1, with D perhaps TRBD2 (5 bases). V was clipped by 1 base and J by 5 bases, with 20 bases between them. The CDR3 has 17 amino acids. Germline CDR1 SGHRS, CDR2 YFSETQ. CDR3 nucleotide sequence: TGCGCCAGCAGCTTGAGGGTAGACACCCGAGGAGGAGATACGCAGTATTTT. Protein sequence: CASSLRVDTRGGDTQYF.

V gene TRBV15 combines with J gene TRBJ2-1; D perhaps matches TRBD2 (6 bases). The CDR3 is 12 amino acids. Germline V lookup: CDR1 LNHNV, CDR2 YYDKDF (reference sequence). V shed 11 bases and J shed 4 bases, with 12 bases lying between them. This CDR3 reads CAVARGYNEQFF. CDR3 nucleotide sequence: TGTGCCGTCGCTCGGGGGTACAATGAGCAGTTCTTC.

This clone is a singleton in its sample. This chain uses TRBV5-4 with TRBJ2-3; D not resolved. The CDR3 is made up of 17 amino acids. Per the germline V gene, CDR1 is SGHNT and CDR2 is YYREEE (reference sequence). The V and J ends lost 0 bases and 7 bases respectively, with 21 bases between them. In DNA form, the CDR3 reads TGTGCCAGCAGCTTGGCCACGTTAGCAGTATCCCAGAATACGCAGTATTTT. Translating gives CASSLATLAVSQNTQYF.

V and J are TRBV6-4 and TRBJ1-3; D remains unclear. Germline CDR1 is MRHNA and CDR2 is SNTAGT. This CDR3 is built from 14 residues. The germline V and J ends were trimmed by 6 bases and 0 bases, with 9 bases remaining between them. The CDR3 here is CASRCRDSGNTIYF. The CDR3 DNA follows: TGTGCCAGCAGGTGCCGGGACTCTGGAAACACCATATATTTT.

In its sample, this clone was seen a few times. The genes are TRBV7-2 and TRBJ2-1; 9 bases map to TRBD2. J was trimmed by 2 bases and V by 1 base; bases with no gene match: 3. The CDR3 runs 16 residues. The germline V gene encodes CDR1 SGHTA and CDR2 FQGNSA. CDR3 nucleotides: TGTGCCAGCAGCTTAGATGCGGGGGGGGCCTACAATGAGCAGTTCTTC. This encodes CASSLDAGGAYNEQFF.

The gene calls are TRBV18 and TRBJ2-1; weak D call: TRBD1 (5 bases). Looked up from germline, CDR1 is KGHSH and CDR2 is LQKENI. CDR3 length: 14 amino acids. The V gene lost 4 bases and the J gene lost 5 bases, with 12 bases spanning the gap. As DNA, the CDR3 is TGTGCCAGCTCACATGGACACCCCGACAATGAGCAGTTCTTC. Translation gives CASSHGHPDNEQFF.

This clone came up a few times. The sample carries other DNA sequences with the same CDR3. CDR3 DNA: TGTGCCAGCAGCGTTACGGGAGGGTACAATGAGCAGTTCTTC. Amino acids: CASSVTGGYNEQFF. This chain links TRBV9 with TRBJ2-1; TRBD2 aligns across 8 bases. The CDR3 consists of 14 residues. From germline, CDR1 is SGDLS and CDR2 YYNGEE. Germline trimming cut 2 bases from V and 4 bases from J; bases unmatched to any gene: 2.

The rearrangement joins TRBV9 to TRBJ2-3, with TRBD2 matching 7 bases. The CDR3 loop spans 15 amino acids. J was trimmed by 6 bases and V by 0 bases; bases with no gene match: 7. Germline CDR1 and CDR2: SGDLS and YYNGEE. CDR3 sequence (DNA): TGTGCCAGCAGCGTAGGAGTTGGGCGGGGGGATACGCAGTATTTT. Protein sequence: CASSVGVGRGDTQYF.

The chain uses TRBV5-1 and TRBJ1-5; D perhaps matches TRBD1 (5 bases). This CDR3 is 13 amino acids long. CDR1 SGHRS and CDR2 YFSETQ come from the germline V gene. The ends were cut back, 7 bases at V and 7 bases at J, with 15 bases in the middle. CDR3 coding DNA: TGCGCCAGCTCAACGGGGGAAGGGCAGCCCCAGCATTTT. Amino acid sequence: CASSTGEGQPQHF.

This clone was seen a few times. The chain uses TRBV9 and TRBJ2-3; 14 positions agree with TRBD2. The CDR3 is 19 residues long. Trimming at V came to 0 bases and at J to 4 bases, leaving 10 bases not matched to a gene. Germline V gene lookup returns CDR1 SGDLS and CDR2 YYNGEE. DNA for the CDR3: TGTGCCAGCAGCGTAGATCCCCTGGGGACTAGCGGGAGAGCAGATACGCAGTATTTT. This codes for CASSVDPLGTSGRADTQYF.

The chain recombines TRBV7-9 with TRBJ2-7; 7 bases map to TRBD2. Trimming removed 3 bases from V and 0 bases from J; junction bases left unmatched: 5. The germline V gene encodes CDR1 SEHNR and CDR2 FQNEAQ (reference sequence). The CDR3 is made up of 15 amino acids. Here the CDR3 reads CASSFTSASSYEQYF. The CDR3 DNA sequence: TGTGCCAGCAGCTTTACTAGCGCGAGCTCCTACGAGCAGTACTTC. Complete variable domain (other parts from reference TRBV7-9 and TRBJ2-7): DTGVSQNPRHKITKRGQNVTFRCDPISEHNRLYWYRQTLGQGPEFLTYFQNEAQLEKSRLLSDRFSAERPKGSFSTLEIQRTEQGDSAMYLCASSFTSASSYEQYFGPGTRLTVT.

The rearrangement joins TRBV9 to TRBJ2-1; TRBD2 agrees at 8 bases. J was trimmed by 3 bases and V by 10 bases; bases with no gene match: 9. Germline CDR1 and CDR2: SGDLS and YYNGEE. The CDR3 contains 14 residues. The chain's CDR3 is CASTVRGDYNEQFF. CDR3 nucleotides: TGTGCCTCGACCGTGCGGGGGGACTACAATGAGCAGTTCTTC.

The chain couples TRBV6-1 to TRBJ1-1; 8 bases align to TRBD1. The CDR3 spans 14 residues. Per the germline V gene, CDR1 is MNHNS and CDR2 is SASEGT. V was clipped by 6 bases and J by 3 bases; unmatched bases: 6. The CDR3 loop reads CASSPDRADTEAFF. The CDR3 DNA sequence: TGTGCCAGCAGCCCGGACAGGGCGGACACTGAAGCTTTCTTT.

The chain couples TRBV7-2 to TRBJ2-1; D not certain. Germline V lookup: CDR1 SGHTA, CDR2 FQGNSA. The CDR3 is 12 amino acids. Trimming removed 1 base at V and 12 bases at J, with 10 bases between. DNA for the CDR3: TGTGCCAGCAGCTTAGATACGGTCGCGCAGTTCTTC. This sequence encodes CASSLDTVAQFF. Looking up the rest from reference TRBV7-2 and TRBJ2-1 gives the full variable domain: GAGVSQSPSNKVTEKGKDVELRCDPISGHTALYWYRQSLGQGLEFLIYFQGNSAPDKSGLPSDRFSAERTGGSVSTLTIQRTQQEDSAVYLCASSLDTVAQFFGPGTRLTVL.